This T cell receptor beta chain stems from a study of blood T cell repertoires in COVID-19 (dated by TCRdb to between 2020 and 2021). As for the study more broadly: Collaborator samples came from the United States, Italy and Spain and covered acute and convalescent phases of COVID-19. The prospective study material was composed of cDNA or gDNA derived from T cells, B-cell-depleted T cells, or PBMCs. Deeply sampled blood TCRbeta repertoires from subjects exposed to, actively infected with, or recovered from COVID-19 were included in the dataset. The repertoires were released in a freely available public database intended as a resource for research on the immune response to SARS-CoV-2. The samples were drawn from the first 160 participants of the ongoing ImmuneRACE study and from more than 1,000 subjects provided by 6 global collaborators. Sample metadata almost always included a de-identified subject ID, COVID-19 status, age in years and sex. Where available, HLA class I and class II types were obtained from metadata supplied by the sample provider rather than from assay-based typing. Broader findings and caveats from the paper: The quantity of clinical and demographic metadata differed by source and by participant and was supplied without curation.

With regard to this clone: The target of this receptor is not known. Base qualities were left out, and no much larger clone turns up one base away.

The CDR3 runs 14 residues from the cysteine to the phenylalanine. Only the CDR3 portion is preserved as DNA: 42 bases, with reading frame beginning at the first base. V drops 6 bases and J drops 2 bases, leaving 14 bases in between. Per the germline V gene, MDHEN is the CDR1 and SYDVKM is the CDR2. Each collaborating institution followed its own protocols to collect whole blood in K2EDTA tubes. For TCRbeta analysis, collaborator samples were shipped as frozen whole blood, as isolated PBMCs, or as DNA extracted from either sample type. TCRbeta CDR3 regions were amplified from genomic DNA using the immunoSEQ Assay, a bias-controlled multiplex PCR. Per the original workflow: The number of nucleated cells in each sample was estimated from the amplification of reference gene primers within the assay. To quantify the absolute abundance of each unique TCRbeta CDR3 rearrangement, sequence reads were collapsed and filtered. For each sample, productive Simpson clonality was calculated as the square root of Simpson's diversity index over productive rearrangements. Sourced from immuneACCESS, this table was stored by TCRdb with only in-frame sequences that have V and J called. A share of the clones is absent; for the studies checked, an unresolved V gene accounts for under half, and the remainder has no known explanation. V and J calls plus clone size are reproduced from that table; the DNA served to infer D and trimming. A total of 70,000 to 95,000 clones appear in this sample, roughly 88% of them only once. The leading ten clones occupy roughly 5.9% of the sample.

The TCR sequence derives from a man aged 50 or older with active COVID-19. Material for sequencing was peripheral blood. Here the chain combines TRBV28 and TRBJ2-7; the D region possibly corresponds to TRBD1 (5 bases align). The bases are TGTGCCAGCAGCGAAACAGGACCTACCTACGAGCAGTACTTC. The resulting protein is CASSETGPTYEQYF.